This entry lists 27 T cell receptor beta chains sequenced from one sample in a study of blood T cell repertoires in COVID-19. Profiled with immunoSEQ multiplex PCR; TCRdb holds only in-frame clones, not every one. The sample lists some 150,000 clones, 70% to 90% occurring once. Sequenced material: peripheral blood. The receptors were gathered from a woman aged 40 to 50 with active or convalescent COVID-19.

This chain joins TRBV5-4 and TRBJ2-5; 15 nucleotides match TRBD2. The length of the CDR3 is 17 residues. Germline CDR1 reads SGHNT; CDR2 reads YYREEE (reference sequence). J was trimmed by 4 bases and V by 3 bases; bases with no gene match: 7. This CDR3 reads CASSSGLAGGMGETQYF. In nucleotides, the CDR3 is TGTGCCAGCAGCTCGGGACTAGCGGGGGGAATGGGAGAGACCCAGTACTTC.

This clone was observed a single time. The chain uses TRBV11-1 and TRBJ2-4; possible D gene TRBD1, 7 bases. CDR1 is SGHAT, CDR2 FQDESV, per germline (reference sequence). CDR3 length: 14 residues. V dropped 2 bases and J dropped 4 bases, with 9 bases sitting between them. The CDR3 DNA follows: TGTGCCAGCAGCTTACAGGGGGGAAAAAACATTCAGTACTTC. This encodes CASSLQGGKNIQYF.

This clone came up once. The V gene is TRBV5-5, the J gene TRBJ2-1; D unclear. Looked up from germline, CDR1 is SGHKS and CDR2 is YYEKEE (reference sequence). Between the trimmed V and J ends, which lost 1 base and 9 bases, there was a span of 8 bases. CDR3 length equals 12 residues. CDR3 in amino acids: CASSLTEPEQFF. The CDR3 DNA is TGTGCCAGCAGCTTGACAGAACCTGAGCAGTTCTTC. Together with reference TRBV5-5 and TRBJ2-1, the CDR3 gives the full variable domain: DAGVTQSPTHLIKTRGQQVTLRCSPISGHKSVSWYQQVLGQGPQFIFQYYEKEERGRGNFPDRFSARQFPNYSSELNVNALLLGDSALYLCASSLTEPEQFFGPGTRLTVL.

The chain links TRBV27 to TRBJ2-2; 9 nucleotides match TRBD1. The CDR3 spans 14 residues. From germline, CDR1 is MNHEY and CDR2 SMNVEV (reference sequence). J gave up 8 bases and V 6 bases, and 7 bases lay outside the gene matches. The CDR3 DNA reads TGTGCCAGCAGAGGCCACAGGGGGCGGGGGGAGCTGTTTTTT. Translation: CASRGHRGRGELFF.

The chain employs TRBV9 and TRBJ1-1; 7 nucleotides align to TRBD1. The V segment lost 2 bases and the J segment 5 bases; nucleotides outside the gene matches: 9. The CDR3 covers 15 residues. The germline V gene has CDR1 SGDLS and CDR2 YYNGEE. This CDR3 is CASSVSGGSGTEAFF. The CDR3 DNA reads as TGTGCCAGCAGCGTCTCAGGGGGATCGGGGACTGAAGCTTTCTTT.

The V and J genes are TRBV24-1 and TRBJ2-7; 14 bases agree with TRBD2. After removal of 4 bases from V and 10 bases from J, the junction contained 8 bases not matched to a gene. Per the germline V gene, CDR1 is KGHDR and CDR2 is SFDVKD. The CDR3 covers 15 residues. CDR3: CATSDRTSGGFRQYF. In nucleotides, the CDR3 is TGTGCCACCAGTGACCGGACTAGCGGGGGGTTTCGTCAGTACTTC.

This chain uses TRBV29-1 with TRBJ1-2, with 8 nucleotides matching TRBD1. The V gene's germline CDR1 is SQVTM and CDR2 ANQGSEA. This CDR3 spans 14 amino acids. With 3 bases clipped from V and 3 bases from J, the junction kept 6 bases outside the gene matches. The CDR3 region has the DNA TGCAGCGTTGACCCACAGGGGGAGGACTATGGCTACACCTTC. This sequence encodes CSVDPQGEDYGYTF.

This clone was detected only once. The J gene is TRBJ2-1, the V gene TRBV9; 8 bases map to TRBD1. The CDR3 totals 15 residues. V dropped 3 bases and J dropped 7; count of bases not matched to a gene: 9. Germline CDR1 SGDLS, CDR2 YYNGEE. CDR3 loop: CASSAGQANTNEQFF. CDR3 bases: TGTGCCAGCAGCGCGGGACAGGCTAATACAAATGAGCAGTTCTTC.

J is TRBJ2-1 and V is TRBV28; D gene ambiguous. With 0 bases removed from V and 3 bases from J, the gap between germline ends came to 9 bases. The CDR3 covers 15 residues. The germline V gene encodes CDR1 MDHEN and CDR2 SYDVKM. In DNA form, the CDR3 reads TGTGCCAGCAGTTTATGGGCAGTCAACTACAATGAGCAGTTCTTC. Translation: CASSLWAVNYNEQFF.

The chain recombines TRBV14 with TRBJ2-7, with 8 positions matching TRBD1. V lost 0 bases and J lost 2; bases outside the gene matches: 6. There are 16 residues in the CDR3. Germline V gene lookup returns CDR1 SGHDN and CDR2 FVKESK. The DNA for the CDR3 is TGTGCCAGCAGCCAAGATCCCGGACAGGGTCCCTACGAGCAGTACTTC. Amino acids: CASSQDPGQGPYEQYF.

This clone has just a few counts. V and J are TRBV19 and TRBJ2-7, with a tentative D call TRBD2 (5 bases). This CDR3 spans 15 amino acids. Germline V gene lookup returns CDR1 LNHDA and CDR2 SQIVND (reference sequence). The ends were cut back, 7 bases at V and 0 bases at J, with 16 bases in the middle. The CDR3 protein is CASTRRAESSYEQYF. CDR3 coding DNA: TGTGCCAGTACTAGGCGGGCTGAAAGCTCCTACGAGCAGTACTTC.

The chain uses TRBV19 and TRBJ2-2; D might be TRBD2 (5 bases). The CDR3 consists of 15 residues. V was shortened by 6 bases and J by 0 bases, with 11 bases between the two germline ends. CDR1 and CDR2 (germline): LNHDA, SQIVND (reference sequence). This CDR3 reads CASSPGKTNTGELFF. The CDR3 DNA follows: TGTGCCAGTAGCCCGGGGAAAACGAACACCGGGGAGCTGTTTTTT.

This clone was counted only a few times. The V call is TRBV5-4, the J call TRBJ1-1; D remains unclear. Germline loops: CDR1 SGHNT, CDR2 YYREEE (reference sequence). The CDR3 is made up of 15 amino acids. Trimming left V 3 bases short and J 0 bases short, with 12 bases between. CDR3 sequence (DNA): TGTGCCAGCAGCTCCCACGGGTCCCTGAACACTGAAGCTTTCTTT. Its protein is CASSSHGSLNTEAFF.

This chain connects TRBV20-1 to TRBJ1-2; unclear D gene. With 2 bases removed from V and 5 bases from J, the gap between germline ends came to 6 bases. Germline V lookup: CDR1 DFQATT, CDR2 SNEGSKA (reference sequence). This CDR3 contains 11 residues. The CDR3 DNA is TGCAGTGCTAGACCTGTTTATGGCTACACCTTC. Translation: CSARPVYGYTF.

The CDR3 DNA sequence: TGTGCCAGCAGCTTGACGACAGGGTGGAACACTGAAGCTTTCTTT. Its protein is CASSLTTGWNTEAFF. The chain employs TRBV7-2 and TRBJ1-1; 7 nucleotides align to TRBD1. There are 15 residues in the CDR3. The trim removed 3 bases at V and 1 base at J, leaving 5 bases unmatched. The germline gives CDR1 SGHTA, CDR2 FQGNSA.

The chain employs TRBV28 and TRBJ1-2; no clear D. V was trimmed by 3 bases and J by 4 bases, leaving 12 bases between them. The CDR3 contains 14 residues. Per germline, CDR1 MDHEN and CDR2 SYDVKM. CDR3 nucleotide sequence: TGTGCCAGCAGTTTCGGAGTGAGCCCCTATGGCTACACCTTC. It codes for CASSFGVSPYGYTF.

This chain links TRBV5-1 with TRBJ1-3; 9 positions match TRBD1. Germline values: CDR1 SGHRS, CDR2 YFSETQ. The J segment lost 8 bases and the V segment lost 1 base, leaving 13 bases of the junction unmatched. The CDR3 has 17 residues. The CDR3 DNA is TGCGCCAGCAGCTTGTTGGCACAGGGGGCCATCGGAGACACCATATATTTT. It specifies CASSLLAQGAIGDTIYF.

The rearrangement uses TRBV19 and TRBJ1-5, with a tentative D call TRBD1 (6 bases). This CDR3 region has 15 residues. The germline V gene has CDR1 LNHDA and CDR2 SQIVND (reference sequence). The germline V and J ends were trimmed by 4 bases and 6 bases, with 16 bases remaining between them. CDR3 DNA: TGTGCCAGTAGTAGCCAGGCTGTCAGGGGTCAGCCCCAGCATTTT. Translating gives CASSSQAVRGQPQHF.

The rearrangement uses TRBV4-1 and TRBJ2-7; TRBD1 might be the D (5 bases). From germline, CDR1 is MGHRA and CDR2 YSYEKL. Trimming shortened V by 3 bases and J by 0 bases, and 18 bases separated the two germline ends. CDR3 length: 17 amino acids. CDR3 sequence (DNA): TGCGCCAGCAGCCATCGCGATCAGACAGACGTCTCCTACGAGCAGTACTTC. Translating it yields CASSHRDQTDVSYEQYF.

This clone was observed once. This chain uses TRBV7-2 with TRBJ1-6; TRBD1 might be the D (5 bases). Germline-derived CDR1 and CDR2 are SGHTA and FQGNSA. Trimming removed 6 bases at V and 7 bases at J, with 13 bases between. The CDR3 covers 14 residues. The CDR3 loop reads CASRRAGGNSPLHF. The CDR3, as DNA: TGTGCCAGCAGACGTGCGGGGGGGAATTCACCCCTCCACTTT.

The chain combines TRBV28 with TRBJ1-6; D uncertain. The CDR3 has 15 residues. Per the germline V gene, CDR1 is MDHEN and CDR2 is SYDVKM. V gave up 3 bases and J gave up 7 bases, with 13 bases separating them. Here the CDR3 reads CASSLWDSGNSPLHF. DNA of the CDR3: TGTGCCAGCAGTTTGTGGGATTCGGGGAATTCACCCCTCCACTTT.

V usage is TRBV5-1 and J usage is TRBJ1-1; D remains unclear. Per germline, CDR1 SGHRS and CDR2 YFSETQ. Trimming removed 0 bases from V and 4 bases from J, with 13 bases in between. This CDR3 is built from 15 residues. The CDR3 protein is CASSLAGGGVTEAFF. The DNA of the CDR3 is TGCGCCAGCAGCTTGGCCGGAGGAGGAGTCACTGAAGCTTTCTTT.

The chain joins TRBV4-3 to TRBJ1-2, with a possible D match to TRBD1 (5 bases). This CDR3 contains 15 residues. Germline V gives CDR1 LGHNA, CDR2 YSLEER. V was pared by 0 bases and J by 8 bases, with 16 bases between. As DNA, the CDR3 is TGCGCCAGCAGCCAAGAACCCCGCCAGGGTTGGGGCTACACCTTC. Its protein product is CASSQEPRQGWGYTF.

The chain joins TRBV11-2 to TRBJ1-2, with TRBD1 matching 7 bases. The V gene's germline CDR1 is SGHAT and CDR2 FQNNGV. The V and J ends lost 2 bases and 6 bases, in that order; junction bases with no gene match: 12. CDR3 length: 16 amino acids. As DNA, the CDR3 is TGTGCCAGCAGCTTAAGGGGGCCGGGCCTACACGATGGCTACACCTTC. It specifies CASSLRGPGLHDGYTF.

The CDR3 DNA reads TGTGCCAGCAGGAGGGACACTGAAGCTTTCTTT. This sequence encodes CASRRDTEAFF. The rearrangement links TRBV27 to TRBJ1-1; D remains ambiguous. The CDR3 runs 11 residues. Germline assignment: CDR1 MNHEY and CDR2 SMNVEV (reference sequence). Trimming pared 6 bases from V and 3 bases from J, leaving 5 bases between.

The CDR3 spells CSVQTTRDIQYF. CDR3 nucleotide sequence: TGCAGCGTTCAGACCACACGGGACATTCAGTACTTC. The chain links TRBV29-1 to TRBJ2-4; no definite D call. V was cut by 5 bases and J by 8 bases, with 13 bases left in between. CDR1 SQVTM and CDR2 ANQGSEA come from the germline V gene. The CDR3 loop spans 12 amino acids.

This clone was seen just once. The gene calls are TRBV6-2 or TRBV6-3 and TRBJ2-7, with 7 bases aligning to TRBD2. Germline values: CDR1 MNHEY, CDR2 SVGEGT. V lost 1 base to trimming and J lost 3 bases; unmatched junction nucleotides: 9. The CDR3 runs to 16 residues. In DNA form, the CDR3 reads TGTGCCAGCAGTTACTTGCTAGCGGCCGTCCGCTACGAGCAGTACTTC. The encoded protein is CASSYLLAAVRYEQYF.